This entry lists 18 T cell receptor beta chains sequenced from one sample in a study of cytomegalovirus exposure and HLA in healthy donors. 13 Jbeta primers and 60 Vbeta primers were used for the PCR. This table comes from immunoSEQ multiplex PCR, and its TCRdb copy is limited to in-frame clones, with some not included. Of around 92,000 clones listed, about 84% are singletons. Specimen: PBMCs. The source is a man younger than 35 in good health and CMV-seronegative.

This clone was seen only once. The chain joins TRBV7-8 to TRBJ2-7, with a tentative D call TRBD1 (7 bases). Germline assignment: CDR1 SGHVS and CDR2 FQNEAQ. The CDR3 runs 15 residues. Trimming removed 1 base from V and 4 bases from J, with 14 bases in between. The CDR3 loop is CASSLGQGGWYEQYF. CDR3 nucleotide sequence: TGTGCCAGCAGCTTAGGGCAGGGGGGTTGGTACGAGCAGTACTTC.

This clone was seen a few times. The rearrangement uses TRBV11-2 and TRBJ1-5; D not certain. The CDR3 runs 13 residues. Germline V lookup: CDR1 SGHAT, CDR2 FQNNGV. V dropped 0 bases and J dropped 4 bases, with 4 bases sitting between them. The CDR3 loop is CASSLDLNQPQHF. Here the CDR3 DNA reads TGTGCCAGCAGCTTAGACCTTAATCAGCCCCAGCATTTT. Full variable domain (missing parts from reference TRBV11-2 and TRBJ1-5): EAGVAQSPRYKIIEKRQSVAFWCNPISGHATLYWYQQILGQGPKLLIQFQNNGVVDDSQLPKDRFSAERLKGVDSTLKIQPAKLEDSAVYLCASSLDLNQPQHFGDGTRLSIL.

This chain joins TRBV6-5 and TRBJ2-2; 14 positions agree with TRBD2. CDR1 MNHEY and CDR2 SVGAGI come from the germline V gene. The CDR3 spans 16 residues. The trim removed 4 bases at V and 5 bases at J, leaving 3 bases unmatched. CDR3 loop: CASSWGLAGATGELFF. DNA of the CDR3: TGTGCCAGCAGTTGGGGACTAGCGGGGGCAACCGGGGAGCTGTTTTTT.

This chain joins TRBV5-5 and TRBJ1-3; D call uncertain. The CDR3 extends over 16 amino acids. Germline V gives CDR1 SGHKS, CDR2 YYEKEE (reference sequence). With 0 bases removed from V and 4 bases from J, the gap between germline ends came to 14 bases. The CDR3 DNA reads TGTGCCAGCAGCTTGGAGTTTCCCGGGTTGGGAAACACCATATATTTT. It encodes CASSLEFPGLGNTIYF.

The table lists this clone with a few counts. The chain carries TRBV4-2 and TRBJ2-3; 11 bases line up with TRBD2. The CDR3 is 16 residues long. The V segment lost 0 bases and the J segment 4 bases; nucleotides outside the gene matches: 3. The germline V gene has CDR1 LGHNA and CDR2 YNFKEQ. CDR3 loop: CASSQENSGGADTQYF. CDR3 DNA: TGTGCCAGCAGCCAAGAGAATAGCGGGGGGGCAGATACGCAGTATTTT.

The V call is TRBV30, the J call TRBJ1-2; 7 bases match TRBD1. The CDR3 length is 13 residues. CDR1 is GTSNPN, CDR2 SVGIG, per germline (reference sequence). Trimming at V came to 6 bases and at J to 3 bases, leaving 7 bases not matched to a gene. CDR3 sequence reads: CACSRQGYYGYTF. DNA of the CDR3: TGTGCCTGTTCTAGACAGGGCTACTATGGCTACACCTTC. The full variable domain, completed using reference TRBV30 and TRBJ1-2, is SQTIHQWPATLVQPVGSPLSLECTVEGTSNPNLYWYRQAAGRGLQLLFYSVGIGQISSEVPQNLSASRPQDRQFILSSKKLLLSDSGFYLCACSRQGYYGYTFGSGTRLTVV.

This clone was seen once. The genes are TRBV7-2 and TRBJ1-1, with no clear D. The CDR3 is 14 amino acids. The germline V and J ends were trimmed by 1 base and 0 bases, with 6 bases remaining between them. Germline loops: CDR1 SGHTA, CDR2 FQGNSA. CDR3 DNA: TGTGCCAGCAGCTTAGATATCTTGAACACTGAAGCTTTCTTT. Translation: CASSLDILNTEAFF.

This chain joins TRBV5-1 and TRBJ1-2; D is perhaps TRBD1 (6 bases). Trimming removed 0 bases at V and 7 bases at J, with 10 bases between. CDR3 length: 13 amino acids. Per germline, CDR1 SGHRS and CDR2 YFSETQ. The CDR3 DNA follows: TGCGCCAGCAGCTTGGGACAGGCCGCTGGCTACACCTTC. Its translation is CASSLGQAAGYTF.

The genes are TRBV11-2 and TRBJ1-4, with a tentative D call TRBD1 (5 bases). Per germline, CDR1 SGHAT and CDR2 FQNNGV. CDR3 length equals 15 residues. The V end lost 0 bases, the J end lost 8 bases, and 13 bases lay between the germline ends. Here the CDR3 reads CASSLDLGGVEKLFF. The CDR3 DNA follows: TGTGCCAGCAGCTTAGATCTTGGAGGGGTCGAAAAACTGTTTTTT.

As for this clone: The same CDR3 arises from other DNA sequences in this sample as well. This sequence joins TRBV28 and TRBJ1-2; D perhaps matches TRBD1 (5 bases). V was clipped by 3 bases and J by 5 bases, with 16 bases between them. The germline V gene encodes CDR1 MDHEN and CDR2 SYDVKM. There are 15 residues in the CDR3. CDR3 residues: CASSLRGGPTYGYTF. The CDR3 DNA follows: TGTGCCAGCAGTTTGCGGGGGGGACCAACTTATGGCTACACCTTC.

The rearrangement links TRBV18 to TRBJ1-5; 8 bases map to TRBD1. This CDR3 region has 17 residues. Germline V gene data show CDR1 as KGHSH and CDR2 as LQKENI. The J segment lost 2 bases and the V segment lost 5 bases, leaving 11 bases of the junction unmatched. CDR3 residues: CASSSYGQGPGNQPQHF. CDR3 sequence (DNA): TGTGCCAGCTCATCTTACGGACAGGGCCCGGGCAATCAGCCCCAGCATTTT.

The V call is TRBV5-5, the J call TRBJ1-2, with D unresolved. CDR3 length: 12 amino acids. Germline V gives CDR1 SGHKS, CDR2 YYEKEE (reference sequence). The V and J ends lost 3 bases and 4 bases respectively, with 7 bases between them. CDR3: CASSWEAYGYTF. The CDR3 region has the DNA TGTGCCAGCAGCTGGGAGGCCTATGGCTACACCTTC.

The V call is TRBV5-1, the J call TRBJ1-2, with a tentative D call TRBD1 (6 bases). Germline CDR1 reads SGHRS; CDR2 reads YFSETQ. V gave up 4 bases and J gave up 2 bases, with 12 bases separating them. The CDR3 loop spans 14 amino acids. CDR3 bases: TGCGCCAGCAGCATATCGGACAGCAACTATGGCTACACCTTC. Residues: CASSISDSNYGYTF.

This chain connects TRBV10-2 to TRBJ2-5, with 13 nucleotides matching TRBD2. V shed 2 bases and J 4 bases; nucleotides not matched to a gene: 7. Germline V gene lookup returns CDR1 WSHSY and CDR2 SAAADI. This CDR3 comprises 17 residues. DNA for the CDR3: TGCGCCAGCAGTGAGATACTAGCGGGGGGGCCCGGAGAGACCCAGTACTTC. Its protein is CASSEILAGGPGETQYF.

This sequence joins TRBV4-2 and TRBJ1-2; D possibly corresponds to TRBD1 (5 bases). Germline values: CDR1 LGHNA, CDR2 YNFKEQ. The V gene lost 0 bases and the J gene lost 4 bases, with 12 bases spanning the gap. The CDR3 length is 15 residues. The CDR3 loop reads CASSQDLGHTYGYTF. Written as DNA, the CDR3 is TGTGCCAGCAGCCAAGATCTAGGACATACCTATGGCTACACCTTC.

The chain recombines TRBV5-1 with TRBJ2-3; 9 bases agree with TRBD2. Germline lookup yields CDR1 SGHRS and CDR2 YFSETQ. V shed 5 bases, J shed 8 bases, and the junction held 12 bases outside the gene matches. This CDR3 is built from 15 residues. CDR3 residues: CASRTLAGTHVTQYF. In DNA form, the CDR3 reads TGCGCCAGCAGAACCCTAGCGGGGACCCACGTTACGCAGTATTTT.

This clone was recorded a few times. V gene TRBV13 combines with J gene TRBJ2-7; 7 bases are a match to TRBD1. From germline, CDR1 is PRHDT and CDR2 FYEKMQ (reference sequence). The CDR3 is made up of 15 amino acids. The trim removed 4 bases at V and 11 bases at J, leaving 17 bases unmatched. The CDR3 DNA reads as TGTGCCAGCAGCTCCCGAACAGGGGAGAGACCCCAGGAGTACTTC. Protein: CASSSRTGERPQEYF. The full variable domain, in which reference TRBV13 and TRBJ2-7 provide the parts outside the CDR3, is AAGVIQSPRHLIKEKRETATLKCYPIPRHDTVYWYQQGPGQDPQFLISFYEKMQSDKGSIPDRFSAQQFSDYHSELNMSSLELGDSALYFCASSSRTGERPQEYFGPGTRLTVT.

The rearrangement links TRBV5-1 to TRBJ2-1; D is ambiguous. Between the trimmed V and J ends, which lost 0 bases and 13 bases, there was a span of 11 bases. The CDR3 consists of 12 residues. The V gene's germline CDR1 is SGHRS and CDR2 YFSETQ. This chain's CDR3 is CASSLGPGQQFF. For the CDR3, the DNA is TGCGCCAGCAGCTTGGGCCCAGGTCAACAGTTCTTC. Full variable domain (missing parts from reference TRBV5-1 and TRBJ2-1): KAGVTQTPRYLIKTRGQQVTLSCSPISGHRSVSWYQQTPGQGLQFLFEYFSETQRNKGNFPGRFSGRQFSNSRSEMNVSTLELGDSALYLCASSLGPGQQFFGPGTRLTVL.